This T cell receptor beta chain stems from a study of cytomegalovirus exposure and HLA in healthy donors. Study context: A subsequent analysis stated that the 100 to 150 validation repertoires were run on the same platform as the roughly 670 first-cohort repertoires.

This table comes from immunoSEQ multiplex PCR, and its TCRdb copy is limited to in-frame clones, with some not included. The sample contains roughly 300,000 clones, approximately 86% of which appear only once. About this clone: Its antigen is not known.

Study results and limitations: First-cohort TCR clusters were later found to tend to co-occur in the approximately 120 validation repertoires. Many donors carried some public TCRs, although rarity characterized most TCR sequences.

This TCR was recovered from a woman under 40 in good health and CMV-seropositive. Sequenced sample: PBMCs.

The CDR3 DNA reads as TGTGCCAGCAGTCTAGAGAGGAATGAGCAGTTCTTC. This sequence encodes CASSLERNEQFF. The chain is built from TRBV7-2 and TRBJ2-1; D call uncertain. Per the germline V gene, CDR1 is SGHTA and CDR2 is FQGNSA. This CDR3 is 12 amino acids long. V lost 6 bases, J lost 7 bases, and 10 bases lay in between.